Described below is a single TCR beta chain sequence and its context. Its specificity is unknown. The data are from a study of lymphopenia after photon versus proton radiotherapy. General observations from the study: Larger post-nadir TCR diversity loss correlated inversely with survival in deceased patients. Proton therapy kept repertoires fairly stable, unlike photons, which gained effector/memory cells. Better survival with proton therapy was suggested as possible, not demonstrated.

Per the germline V gene, CDR1 is SGHVS and CDR2 is FNYEAQ. The CDR3 runs 17 residues. Germline trimming cut 0 bases from V and 6 bases from J; bases unmatched to any gene: 9. Clones were read by immunoSEQ multiplex PCR, and TCRdb kept only the in-frame ones, dropping some. The sample has about 160,000 clones, 88% seen once. Sequences were derived from peripheral blood, sampled from a patient treated with photon-based radiotherapy. The chain has TRBV7-6 and TRBJ2-1; 9 positions agree with TRBD2. The origin of this receptor is a man in his fifties or sixties with gastric cancer. The DNA of the CDR3 is TGTGCCAGCAGCTTAGCGCGGTCCCTAGCGGGGCCCAATGAGCAGTTCTTC. Amino acids: CASSLARSLAGPNEQFF.